Described below is a single TCR beta chain sequence and its context. Germline lookup yields CDR1 LGHNA and CDR2 YNFKEQ. The CDR3 sequence is 16 residues long. J gave up 5 bases and V 0 bases, and 5 bases lay outside the gene matches. The sample is drawn from a study of shared clonotypes between healthy human individuals. Study information: CD4 naive and memory got three plates each, CD8 naive two, CD8 memory one.

Sequencing used immunoSEQ multiplex PCR; TCRdb keeps in-frame clones, though not all of them. The sample gives some 2.3 million clones, approximately 95% of which show up once; approximately 0.4% is in the top ten. Healthy HIV-negative adults with no recent acute infections or vaccinations were recruited as donors. The sample was naive CD4+ T cells from PBMCs. The sample's subset: CD45RA+ positively selected. This rearrangement joins TRBV4-2 to TRBJ2-1; TRBD2 matches 9 bases. The clonotype comes from a man younger than 30 in good health. Some clones in this sample may be carry-over from other donors' samples. In DNA form, the CDR3 reads TGTGCCAGCAGCCAAGATCTGACTAGCGGACACAATGAGCAGTTCTTC. This encodes CASSQDLTSGHNEQFF.